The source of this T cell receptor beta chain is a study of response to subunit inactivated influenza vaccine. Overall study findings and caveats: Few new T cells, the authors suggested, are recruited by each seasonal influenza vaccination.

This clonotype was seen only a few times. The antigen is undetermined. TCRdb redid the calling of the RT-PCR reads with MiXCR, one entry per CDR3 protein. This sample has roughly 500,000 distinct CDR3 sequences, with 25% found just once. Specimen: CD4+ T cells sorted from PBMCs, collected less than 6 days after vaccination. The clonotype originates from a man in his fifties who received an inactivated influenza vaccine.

CDR3 protein: CSANPPGTYGYTF. CDR3 nucleotides: TGCAGTGCTAATCCCCCGGGCACCTATGGCTACACCTTC. The rearrangement uses TRBV20-1 and TRBJ1-2; no firm D call. Germline CDR1 reads DFQATT; CDR2 reads SNEGSKA (reference sequence). The CDR3 has 13 residues. Trimming took 4 bases from V and 4 from J, leaving 13 bases between them.